The 23 T cell receptor beta chains below come from one sample, sequenced in a study of Graves' ophthalmopathy and Graves' hyperthyroidism. Amplifying from RNA transcripts, the study obtained TCR beta CDR3 regions. HTBI primers were used in a first-round RT-PCR, which preceded a second-round multiplex PCR. MiXCR, run by TCRdb on the multiplex PCR reads, gives a single entry per CDR3 protein. The table has 560,000 or so distinct CDR3 sequences, 35% to 40% seen once; the top ten hold about 4%. Sequences were obtained from peripheral blood or thyroid tissue (not recorded which). Source of these receptors: an adult man with Graves' hyperthyroidism.

This clonotype was observed many times. V is TRBV6-5 and J is TRBJ2-7; weak D call: TRBD1 (6 bases). CDR1 MNHEY and CDR2 SVGAGI come from the germline V gene. V lost 6 bases to trimming and J lost 2 bases, with 14 bases between them. The CDR3 is 14 residues long. As DNA, the CDR3 is TGTGCCAGCAGCTACCGACAGGAAACCTACGAGCAGTACTTC. It is translated as CASSYRQETYEQYF.

This clonotype was seen many times. The chain recombines TRBV7-9 with TRBJ2-7, with D hard to call. The CDR3 length is 15 residues. V shed 4 bases and J shed 0 bases, with 13 bases lying between them. CDR1 and CDR2 (germline): SEHNR, FQNEAQ (reference sequence). CDR3 DNA: TGTGCCAGCAGCTCGCCCTCTACCAGCTCCTACGAGCAGTACTTC. Its protein is CASSSPSTSSYEQYF.

The genes are TRBV19 and TRBJ1-2; D ambiguous. The germline gives CDR1 LNHDA, CDR2 SQIVND (reference sequence). V was shortened by 3 bases and J by 1 base, with 9 bases between the two germline ends. CDR3 length equals 14 residues. The CDR3 DNA is TGTGCCAGTAGTATCCCCACACGTAACTATGGCTACACCTTC. It is translated as CASSIPTRNYGYTF. Supplemented by reference TRBV19 and TRBJ1-2, the full variable domain reads DGGITQSPKYLFRKEGQNVTLSCEQNLNHDAMYWYRQDPGQGLRLIYYSQIVNDFQKGDIAEGYSVSREKKESFPLTVTSAQKNPTAFYLCASSIPTRNYGYTFGSGTRLTVV.

For this clonotype: A much larger clone sits a single nucleotide away, making a read error possible. The chain combines TRBV10-3 with TRBJ2-5; TRBD1 aligns across 8 bases. CDR1 and CDR2 from the germline V gene are ENHRY and SYGVKD. The CDR3 consists of 14 residues. CDR3 bases: TGTGCCATCAGTGAGTCGACAGGGGCAGAGACCCGGTACTTC. Encoded protein: CAISESTGAETRYF.

Turning to this clonotype: A much larger clone lies a single base off, so this may be a read error. This chain connects TRBV19 to TRBJ1-5; unclear D gene. This CDR3 spans 13 amino acids. Trimming pared 7 bases from V and 0 bases from J, leaving 7 bases between. Per germline, CDR1 LNHDA and CDR2 SQIVND (reference sequence). This CDR3 reads CASIKYSNQPQHF. CDR3 nucleotides: TGTGCCAGTATCAAGTATAGCAATCAGCCCCAGCATTTT.

J is TRBJ1-2 and V is TRBV11-2; 7 bases match TRBD1. The junction had 8 bases not matched to a gene; V was cut back by 5 bases and J by 8 bases. The CDR3 sequence is 13 residues long. CDR1 and CDR2 (germline): SGHAT, FQNNGV. For the CDR3, the DNA is TGTGCCAGCAGCACCAGACAGGGAACAGGCTACACCTTC. Encoded protein: CASSTRQGTGYTF.

Of note for this clonotype: At one of its ends the junction is not consistent with the germline gene, which may arise from a read error. The rearrangement uses TRBV7-9 and TRBJ2-5; D remains ambiguous. The CDR3 consists of 11 residues. Germline V gene sequence: CDR1 SEHNR, CDR2 FQNEAQ (reference sequence). The CDR3: CASSSLGSAIF. The CDR3 DNA reads as TGTGCCAGCAGCTCCCTGGGGTCCGCGATCTTC.

Points on this clonotype: Just one base apart from a much larger clone, this may be a read error. The chain carries TRBV2 and TRBJ1-5; D perhaps matches TRBD1 (5 bases). Trimming removed 3 bases from V and 0 bases from J, with 18 bases in between. CDR1 is SNHLY and CDR2 is FYNNEI in the germline V gene. The CDR3 sequence is 18 residues long. In DNA form, the CDR3 reads TGTGCCAGCAGTGAGCCGTTCTGGGGGGGATATAGCAATCAGCCCCAGCATTTT. Translated, it gives CASSEPFWGGYSNQPQHF.

This clonotype was counted between two and nine times. This chain connects TRBV12-3 or TRBV12-4 to TRBJ1-2; D call uncertain. The V and J ends lost 8 bases and 1 base respectively, with 11 bases between them. This CDR3 has 13 amino acids. CDR3 in amino acids: CASLPNRNYGYTF. The CDR3 region has the DNA TGTGCCAGCTTACCCAACCGTAACTATGGCTACACCTTC.

This clonotype showed up just a few times. This chain connects TRBV27 to TRBJ2-7; D possibly corresponds to TRBD2 (5 bases). Germline CDR1 MNHEY, CDR2 SMNVEV (reference sequence). V shed 5 bases and J shed 1 base, with 9 bases lying between them. The length of the CDR3 is 13 residues. The CDR3: CASSVRGSYEQYF. CDR3 nucleotide sequence: TGTGCCAGCAGTGTCCGAGGGTCCTACGAGCAGTACTTC.

This clonotype was detected many times. CDR3 sequence reads: CASSQKDRGLYGYTF. The CDR3 coding sequence is TGCGCCAGCAGCCAAAAAGACAGGGGTTTGTATGGCTACACCTTC. The gene calls are TRBV4-1 and TRBJ1-2; 8 bases align to TRBD1. Germline V gene lookup returns CDR1 MGHRA and CDR2 YSYEKL. V lost 2 bases, J lost 5 bases, and 7 bases stayed unmatched. The CDR3 extends over 15 amino acids.

There are many counts of this clonotype. V and J are TRBV6-5 and TRBJ1-1, with D unresolved. The V end was cut by 0 bases, the J end by 0 bases, with 5 bases between. This CDR3 region has 14 residues. Germline CDR1 and CDR2: MNHEY and SVGAGI. CDR3 sequence: CASSYSWVNTEAFF. As DNA, the CDR3 is TGTGCCAGCAGTTACTCGTGGGTGAACACTGAAGCTTTCTTT.

V usage is TRBV5-6 and J usage is TRBJ2-3; D not certain. Germline loops: CDR1 SGHDT, CDR2 YYEEEE. This CDR3 region has 14 residues. V lost 2 bases, J lost 5 bases, and 12 bases lay in between. Written as DNA, the CDR3 is TGTGCCAGCAGCTTCGACCTTCCAGGAGATACGCAGTATTTT. This encodes CASSFDLPGDTQYF.

With regard to this clonotype: Its ends do not fully match the called genes, so a read error is possible. The chain combines TRBV7-9 with TRBJ2-2; TRBD2 aligns across 9 bases. Germline CDR1 reads SEHNR; CDR2 reads FQNEAQ (reference sequence). The CDR3 sequence is 15 residues long. The CDR3 loop is CASSGLASNTGELFF. The CDR3, as DNA: TGTGCCAGCAGTGGACTAGCGTCGAACACCGGGGAGCTGTTCTTT.

This chain connects TRBV7-2 to TRBJ1-6, with D perhaps matching TRBD1 (5 bases). Germline assignment: CDR1 SGHTA and CDR2 FQGNSA. This CDR3 spans 14 amino acids. The germline V and J ends were trimmed by 5 bases and 7 bases, with 12 bases remaining between them. DNA of the CDR3: TGTGCCAGCAGCATGGGGACGCCGAATTCACCCCTCCACTTT. This gives the protein CASSMGTPNSPLHF.

This clonotype was counted ten times or more. This chain links TRBV7-8 with TRBJ2-2; TRBD2 agrees at 8 bases. CDR3 size: 17 residues. From germline, CDR1 is SGHVS and CDR2 FQNEAQ. J was trimmed by 3 bases and V by 5 bases; bases with no gene match: 11. Here the CDR3 reads CASSITSGGGDTGELFF. CDR3 coding DNA: TGTGCCAGCAGCATCACTAGCGGAGGAGGGGACACCGGGGAGCTGTTTTTT.

The chain is built from TRBV9 and TRBJ2-2, with D possibly TRBD2 on 5 matching bases. Germline V lookup: CDR1 SGDLS, CDR2 YYNGEE. Trimming cost V 4 bases and J 3 bases, with 22 bases left between them. CDR3 size: 18 residues. CDR3 residues: CASSQDGSKLTYTGELFF. As DNA, the CDR3 is TGTGCCAGCAGCCAAGATGGGAGCAAACTCACATACACCGGGGAGCTGTTTTTT.

With respect to this clonotype: One base away lies a much larger clone, so this may be a sequencing read error. The CDR3 loop reads CASRAGNSPPHF. DNA for the CDR3: TGCGCCAGCAGAGCAGGGAATTCACCCCCCCACTTT. The rearrangement joins TRBV10-2 to TRBJ1-6, with D tentatively TRBD1 (5 bases). The CDR3 loop spans 12 amino acids. CDR1 and CDR2 from the germline V gene are WSHSY and SAAADI.

This clonotype was counted a single time. This rearrangement joins TRBV29-1 to TRBJ2-7; 8 nucleotides line up with TRBD1. The trim removed 6 bases at V and 3 bases at J, leaving 10 bases unmatched. The CDR3 spans 14 residues. Germline lookup yields CDR1 SQVTM and CDR2 ANQGSEA. This chain's CDR3 is CSVLPGQEDYEQYF. The CDR3 DNA reads TGCAGCGTGCTACCGGGACAGGAAGACTACGAGCAGTACTTC.

Turning to this clonotype: A much larger clone is a single base away; this may be a read error. CDR3 bases: TGTGCCAGCTGGACAGGGACTGAGAATTCACCCCTCCACTTT. Its translation: CASWTGTENSPLHF. J is TRBJ1-6 and V is TRBV12-3 or TRBV12-4; the match to TRBD1 covers 8 bases. J was trimmed by 7 bases and V by 8 bases; bases with no gene match: 7. The CDR3 sequence is 14 residues long.

Note on this clonotype: A read error may account for a junction end that differs from germline. Here the CDR3 DNA reads TGCAGTACGAGGGGGGGCCGCACCGGGGAGCTGTACTTC. This codes for CSTRGGRTGELYF. The chain links TRBV20-1 to TRBJ2-7, with a tentative D call TRBD2 (7 bases). From germline, CDR1 is DFQATT and CDR2 SNEGSKA (reference sequence). The CDR3 runs 13 residues.

This clonotype occurred a few times. The chain recombines TRBV2 with TRBJ1-1, with D perhaps TRBD1 (6 bases). The CDR3 totals 13 residues. V was cut by 10 bases and J by 2 bases, with 14 bases left in between. CDR1 and CDR2 from the germline V gene are SNHLY and FYNNEI. The CDR3 loop is CATGTPENTEAFF. CDR3 nucleotides: TGTGCCACCGGGACACCGGAAAACACTGAAGCTTTCTTT.

The V call is TRBV2, the J call TRBJ1-5; D possibly corresponds to TRBD1 (5 bases). Germline lookup yields CDR1 SNHLY and CDR2 FYNNEI. The CDR3 has 17 amino acids. Trimming shortened V by 6 bases and J by 1 base, and 19 bases separated the two germline ends. For the CDR3, the DNA is TGTGCCAGCAGAGTGGGACTAGCGGGGGTAAGCAATCAGCCCCAGCATTTT. Its translation: CASRVGLAGVSNQPQHF.